Following are 20 T cell receptor beta chains from one sample sequenced in a study of cytotoxic CD8 clonotypes in ibrutinib-treated CLL. TCRdb's table, derived via immunoSEQ multiplex PCR, lists solely in-frame clones and lacks some. The data hold tens of thousands of clones, with 86% observed a single time. The sample here was PBMCs, taken before ibrutinib treatment. The receptors were gathered from a human donor with chronic lymphocytic leukemia.

This clone has more than one count but fewer than ten. The chain is built from TRBV11-2 and TRBJ2-1; 7 bases match TRBD2. Trimming cost V 3 bases and J 7 bases; bases outside gene matches: 6. Per germline, CDR1 SGHAT and CDR2 FQNNGV. The CDR3 has 14 amino acids. The CDR3 DNA is TGTGCCAGCAGCTTCCTTAGACTAGCAAATGAGCAGTTCTTC. Protein: CASSFLRLANEQFF.

J is TRBJ1-1 and V is TRBV5-1; no clear D gene. Germline CDR1 and CDR2: SGHRS and YFSETQ. CDR3 length equals 13 residues. Between the trimmed V and J ends, which lost 4 bases and 2 bases, there was a span of 9 bases. CDR3 DNA sequence: TGCGCCAGCAGCCTTATGGACAACACTGAAGCTTTCTTT. Translating it yields CASSLMDNTEAFF.

The chain joins TRBV6-1 to TRBJ2-1; possible D gene TRBD1, 6 bases. There are 17 residues in the CDR3. Trimming pared 4 bases from V and 1 base from J, leaving 17 bases between. Germline V gene sequence: CDR1 MNHNS, CDR2 SASEGT. CDR3 bases: TGTGCCAGCAGTGTTCAATGGGGGACAACTTCCTACAATGAGCAGTTCTTC. This sequence encodes CASSVQWGTTSYNEQFF.

The V and J genes are TRBV19 and TRBJ1-2; D perhaps matches TRBD1 (5 bases). This CDR3 is 15 amino acids long. V was pared by 6 bases and J by 3 bases, with 17 bases between. Germline values: CDR1 LNHDA, CDR2 SQIVND (reference sequence). CDR3 loop: CASRGLQLEHYGYTF. In nucleotides, the CDR3 is TGTGCCAGTAGGGGACTGCAGCTCGAACACTATGGCTACACCTTC.

This clone appeared a single time. The chain joins TRBV7-4 to TRBJ2-7; 8 nucleotides line up with TRBD1. The CDR3 spans 15 residues. The germline V gene encodes CDR1 SGHVT and CDR2 SQSDAQ. The trim removed 3 bases at V and 3 bases at J, leaving 7 bases unmatched. The CDR3 DNA is TGTGCCAGCAGCTTCAGACAGGGGTTCGGCTACGAGCAGTACTTC. It specifies CASSFRQGFGYEQYF.

This chain uses TRBV30 with TRBJ1-2, with D unclear. The ends were cut back, 2 bases at V and 6 bases at J, with 7 bases in the middle. Germline V gene data show CDR1 as GTSNPN and CDR2 as SVGIG (reference sequence). This CDR3 spans 11 amino acids. CDR3 DNA: TGTGCCTGGAGTAGTCGCAATGGCTACACCTTC. Translation gives CAWSSRNGYTF.

The chain joins TRBV4-1 to TRBJ2-6; D not resolved. The CDR3 sequence is 13 residues long. Germline loops: CDR1 MGHRA, CDR2 YSYEKL. The V gene lost 3 bases and the J gene lost 8 bases, with 8 bases spanning the gap. Here the CDR3 DNA reads TGCGCCAGCAGCCAGGTCGTCCCCAACGTCCTGACTTTC. Translation gives CASSQVVPNVLTF.

For the CDR3, the DNA is TGCGCCAGCAGCTTGGTTGGCAGGGGGAACACTGAAGCTTTCTTT. It is translated as CASSLVGRGNTEAFF. The chain combines TRBV5-1 with TRBJ1-1; tentative D call: TRBD1 (6 bases). The germline V gene has CDR1 SGHRS and CDR2 YFSETQ. V lost 0 bases to trimming and J lost 1 base, with 10 bases between them. The CDR3 loop spans 15 amino acids.

This clone was seen a single time. The rearrangement uses TRBV5-5 and TRBJ2-3; 9 bases align to TRBD1. V gave up 1 base and J gave up 1 base; unmatched junction bases: 4. The germline gives CDR1 SGHKS, CDR2 YYEKEE (reference sequence). The CDR3 contains 16 residues. The CDR3, as DNA: TGTGCCAGCAGCTTGTTGGGACAGGGAGGCACAGATACGCAGTATTTT. Protein product: CASSLLGQGGTDTQYF.

The chain has TRBV6-1 and TRBJ1-3; 7 bases map to TRBD1. V lost 3 bases to trimming and J lost 2 bases; unmatched junction nucleotides: 1. The CDR3 runs to 14 residues. From germline, CDR1 is MNHNS and CDR2 SASEGT. CDR3 residues: CASSETGTGNTIYF. The CDR3 DNA sequence: TGTGCCAGCAGTGAGACAGGGACTGGAAACACCATATATTTT.

This clone was seen once. The chain couples TRBV6-5 to TRBJ1-1, with 8 bases lining up with TRBD1. The length of the CDR3 is 15 residues. CDR1 is MNHEY, CDR2 SVGAGI, per germline. Unmatched junction bases numbered 8, after V lost 5 bases and J lost 3 bases. CDR3 amino acids: CASSIETGVYTEAFF. In nucleotides, the CDR3 is TGTGCCAGCAGTATTGAGACAGGGGTGTACACTGAAGCTTTCTTT.

The chain links TRBV18 to TRBJ1-2; weak D call: TRBD1 (5 bases). The CDR3 sequence is 16 residues long. The V gene lost 6 bases and the J gene lost 4 bases, with 21 bases spanning the gap. The germline V gene has CDR1 KGHSH and CDR2 LQKENI. CDR3 sequence (DNA): TGTGCCAGCTCCCCCGGGGCCGAAACCAGGGCCTATGGCTACACCTTC. It codes for CASSPGAETRAYGYTF.

The gene calls are TRBV28 and TRBJ2-7; 10 bases align to TRBD2. The V segment lost 6 bases and the J segment 3 bases; nucleotides outside the gene matches: 20. CDR1 is MDHEN, CDR2 SYDVKM, per germline. This CDR3 is 19 amino acids long. CDR3 protein: CASRGRTSGISIGGYEQYF. Here the CDR3 DNA reads TGTGCCAGCAGGGGACGTACTAGCGGGATCTCTATAGGGGGCTACGAGCAGTACTTC.

The chain employs TRBV27 and TRBJ2-7; tentatively, D is TRBD1 or TRBD2 (5 bases each). Germline V gene data show CDR1 as MNHEY and CDR2 as SMNVEV (reference sequence). This CDR3 comprises 17 residues. Trimming removed 3 bases from V and 3 bases from J, with 21 bases in between. The CDR3 coding sequence is TGTGCCAGCAGTTTTAGTGCGTGGGGGAATGGGTACTACGAGCAGTACTTC. It translates to CASSFSAWGNGYYEQYF.

CDR3 DNA sequence: TGCGCCAGCAGCTTCGGACAGGCTCTCTATGGCTACACCTTC. Protein sequence: CASSFGQALYGYTF. This chain joins TRBV5-1 and TRBJ1-2, with 7 bases lining up with TRBD1. In germline, CDR1 is SGHRS, CDR2 YFSETQ. CDR3 size: 14 residues. Losses at the gene ends were 2 bases for V and 4 bases for J; bases not matched to a gene: 5.

This clone was seen a handful of times. The V and J genes are TRBV10-2 and TRBJ1-2; D might be TRBD1 (5 bases). The germline CDR1 and CDR2 sequences are WSHSY and SAAADI. The CDR3 is 15 amino acids. Trimming took off 8 bases at V and 5 bases at J, with 21 bases between the two ends. The CDR3 DNA sequence: TGCGCCAGCGGGGGAAGATCAGCAGAAGGGTATGGCTACACCTTC. This sequence encodes CASGGRSAEGYGYTF.

The chain links TRBV29-1 to TRBJ1-5, with D possibly TRBD1 on 5 matching bases. The ends were cut back, 4 bases at V and 3 bases at J, with 10 bases in the middle. CDR3 length: 13 amino acids. Germline V gene lookup returns CDR1 SQVTM and CDR2 ANQGSEA. The CDR3 loop is CSVGRDLNQPQHF. The CDR3 DNA is TGCAGCGTTGGACGGGACCTCAATCAGCCCCAGCATTTT.

This clone has a single count. The chain carries TRBV15 and TRBJ2-7; a possible D gene is TRBD2 (5 bases). The V and J ends lost 1 base and 3 bases respectively, with 10 bases between them. The germline V gene encodes CDR1 LNHNV and CDR2 YYDKDF (reference sequence). The CDR3 consists of 14 residues. This CDR3 reads CATSRAGGYYEQYF. The DNA of the CDR3 is TGTGCCACCAGCAGAGCTGGAGGCTACTACGAGCAGTACTTC. Supplemented by reference TRBV15 and TRBJ2-7, the full variable domain reads DAMVIQNPRYQVTQFGKPVTLSCSQTLNHNVMYWYQQKSSQAPKLLFHYYDKDFNNEADTPDNFQSRRPNTSFCFLDIRSPGLGDTAMYLCATSRAGGYYEQYFGPGTRLTVT.

This clone was detected only a few times. The J gene is TRBJ1-2, the V gene TRBV11-3; possible D gene TRBD1, 5 bases. Germline V gene sequence: CDR1 SGHNT, CDR2 YENEEA. This CDR3 has 14 amino acids. V lost 5 bases, J lost 4 bases, and 14 bases lay in between. The chain's CDR3 is CASSEGRESYGYTF. In DNA form, the CDR3 reads TGTGCCAGCAGCGAGGGACGTGAGAGCTATGGCTACACCTTC.

This clone came up a few times. The gene calls are TRBV29-1 and TRBJ2-5, with TRBD2 matching 8 bases. Germline V CDR1 and CDR2: SQVTM, ANQGSEA. CDR3 length: 14 residues. V trimming: 4 bases; J trimming: 5 bases; junction bases outside the gene matches: 9. The CDR3 is CSVVGLAGLETQYF. Here the CDR3 DNA reads TGCAGCGTTGTGGGTCTAGCGGGTCTTGAGACCCAGTACTTC.